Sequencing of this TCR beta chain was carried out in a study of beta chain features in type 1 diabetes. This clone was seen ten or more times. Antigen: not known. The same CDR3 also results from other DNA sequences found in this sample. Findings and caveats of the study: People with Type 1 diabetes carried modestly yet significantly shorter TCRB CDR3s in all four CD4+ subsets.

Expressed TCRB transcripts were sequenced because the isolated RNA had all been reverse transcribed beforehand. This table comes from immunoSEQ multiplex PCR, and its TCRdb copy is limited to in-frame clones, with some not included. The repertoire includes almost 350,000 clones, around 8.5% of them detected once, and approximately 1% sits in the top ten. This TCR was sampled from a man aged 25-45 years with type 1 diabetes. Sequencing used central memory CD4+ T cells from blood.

In DNA, the CDR3 is TGTGCCAGTAGTATAGGACAGAGCCAAGAGACCCAGTACTTC. This codes for CASSIGQSQETQYF. The chain uses TRBV19 and TRBJ2-5; D is perhaps TRBD1 (5 bases). V was trimmed by 1 base and J by 1 base, leaving 7 bases between them. In germline, CDR1 is LNHDA, CDR2 SQIVND (reference sequence). The CDR3 has 14 residues.